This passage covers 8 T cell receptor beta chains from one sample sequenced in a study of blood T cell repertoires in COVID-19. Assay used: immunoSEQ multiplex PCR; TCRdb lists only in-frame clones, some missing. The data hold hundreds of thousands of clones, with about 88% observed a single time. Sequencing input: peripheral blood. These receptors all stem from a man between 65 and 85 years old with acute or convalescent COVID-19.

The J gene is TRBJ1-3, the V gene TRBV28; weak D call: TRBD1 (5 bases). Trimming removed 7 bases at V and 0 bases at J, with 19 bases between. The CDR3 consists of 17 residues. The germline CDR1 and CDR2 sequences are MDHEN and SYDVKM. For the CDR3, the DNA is TGTGCCAGCACCCAAGCCGGGCAGGACATCTCTGGAAACACCATATATTTT. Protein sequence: CASTQAGQDISGNTIYF.

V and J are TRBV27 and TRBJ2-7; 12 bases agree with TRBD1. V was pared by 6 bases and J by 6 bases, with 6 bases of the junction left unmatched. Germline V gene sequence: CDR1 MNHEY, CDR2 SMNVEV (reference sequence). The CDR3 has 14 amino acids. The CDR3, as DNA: TGTGCCAGCAGGGGGGGACAGGGGGCAGCCGAGCAGTACTTC. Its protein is CASRGGQGAAEQYF.

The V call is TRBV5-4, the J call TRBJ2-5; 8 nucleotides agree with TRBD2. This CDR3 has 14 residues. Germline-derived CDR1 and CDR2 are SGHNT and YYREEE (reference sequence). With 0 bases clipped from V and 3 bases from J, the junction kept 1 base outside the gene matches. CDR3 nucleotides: TGTGCCAGCAGCTTGGCCGGGAGGGAAGAGACCCAGTACTTC. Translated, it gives CASSLAGREETQYF. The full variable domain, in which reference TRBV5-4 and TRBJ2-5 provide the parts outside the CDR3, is ETGVTQSPTHLIKTRGQQVTLRCSSQSGHNTVSWYQQALGQGPQFIFQYYREEENGRGNFPPRFSGLQFPNYSSELNVNALELDDSALYLCASSLAGREETQYFGPGTRLLVL.

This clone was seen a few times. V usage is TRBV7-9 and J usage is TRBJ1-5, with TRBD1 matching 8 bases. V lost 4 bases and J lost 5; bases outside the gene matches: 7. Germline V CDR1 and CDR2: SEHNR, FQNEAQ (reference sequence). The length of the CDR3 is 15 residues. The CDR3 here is CASSSTGVLYQPQHF. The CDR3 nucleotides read TGTGCCAGCAGCTCGACAGGGGTACTCTATCAGCCCCAGCATTTT.

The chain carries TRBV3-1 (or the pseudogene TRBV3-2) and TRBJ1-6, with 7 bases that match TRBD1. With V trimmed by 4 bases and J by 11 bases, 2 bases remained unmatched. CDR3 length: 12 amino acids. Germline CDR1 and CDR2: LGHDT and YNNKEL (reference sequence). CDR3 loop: CASSLRGTPLHF. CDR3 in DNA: TGTGCCAGCAGCCTCAGGGGGACACCCCTCCACTTT.

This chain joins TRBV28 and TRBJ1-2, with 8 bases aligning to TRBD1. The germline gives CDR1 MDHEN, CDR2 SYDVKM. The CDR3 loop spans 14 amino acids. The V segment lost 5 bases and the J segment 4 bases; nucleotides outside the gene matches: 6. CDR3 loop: CASSPPGQVYGYTF. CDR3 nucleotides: TGTGCCAGCAGTCCTCCGGGACAGGTCTATGGCTACACCTTC.

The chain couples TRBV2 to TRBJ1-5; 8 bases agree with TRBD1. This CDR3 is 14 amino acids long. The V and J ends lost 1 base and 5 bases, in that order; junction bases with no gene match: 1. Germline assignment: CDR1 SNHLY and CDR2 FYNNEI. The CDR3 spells CASSEEQGDQPQHF. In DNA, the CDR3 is TGTGCCAGCAGTGAAGAACAGGGGGATCAGCCCCAGCATTTT.

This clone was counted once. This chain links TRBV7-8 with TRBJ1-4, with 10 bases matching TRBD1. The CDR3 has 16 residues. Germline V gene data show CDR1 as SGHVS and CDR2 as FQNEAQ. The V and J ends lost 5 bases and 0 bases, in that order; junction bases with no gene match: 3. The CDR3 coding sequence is TGTGCCAGCAGCAGAGGGACAGGGGCAACTAATGAAAAACTGTTTTTT. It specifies CASSRGTGATNEKLFF.